Each of the 16 T cell receptor beta chains below was sequenced from the same sample in a study of cytomegalovirus exposure and HLA in healthy donors. TCRdb's table, derived via immunoSEQ multiplex PCR, lists solely in-frame clones and lacks some. The table shows about 110,000 clones, with approximately 89% occurring only once. Sequenced: PBMCs. These receptors were obtained from a young woman in good health and CMV-seronegative.

V usage is TRBV4-2 and J usage is TRBJ1-4; TRBD1 is a possible D gene (5 bases). Germline V CDR1 and CDR2: LGHNA, YNFKEQ. The CDR3 covers 16 residues. Trimming took 0 bases from V and 8 from J, leaving 16 bases between them. CDR3 sequence (DNA): TGTGCCAGCAGCCAAGACGAGGGGACTTTTAGGGAAAAACTGTTTTTT. This encodes CASSQDEGTFREKLFF.

This clone has only one observation. The J gene is TRBJ1-5, the V gene TRBV7-2; 7 nucleotides agree with TRBD1. CDR3 length: 16 amino acids. V gave up 1 base and J gave up 0 bases; unmatched junction bases: 3. Germline V lookup: CDR1 SGHTA, CDR2 FQGNSA. The CDR3 DNA reads as TGTGCCAGCAGCTTAGACGGGACAGTTAGCAATCAGCCCCAGCATTTT. Protein sequence: CASSLDGTVSNQPQHF. Variable domain in full (rest from reference TRBV7-2 and TRBJ1-5): GAGVSQSPSNKVTEKGKDVELRCDPISGHTALYWYRQSLGQGLEFLIYFQGNSAPDKSGLPSDRFSAERTGGSVSTLTIQRTQQEDSAVYLCASSLDGTVSNQPQHFGDGTRLSIL.

The chain recombines TRBV5-1 with TRBJ1-1, with TRBD1 as a possible D gene (5 bases). Germline V gene data show CDR1 as SGHRS and CDR2 as YFSETQ. This CDR3 spans 14 amino acids. V lost 3 bases and J lost 7, with 16 bases in between. The CDR3 region is CASSSHTGLLEAFF. The CDR3 DNA reads as TGCGCCAGCAGCTCTCACACAGGTCTTCTTGAAGCTTTCTTT.

The genes are TRBV28 and TRBJ2-7, with D hard to call. The germline CDR1 and CDR2 sequences are MDHEN and SYDVKM. V was trimmed by 7 bases and J by 2 bases, leaving 12 bases between them. The CDR3 loop spans 13 amino acids. The CDR3 sequence is CASKPRSPYEQYF. The CDR3 nucleotides read TGTGCCAGCAAACCGAGGTCCCCCTACGAGCAGTACTTC.

V usage is TRBV7-9 and J usage is TRBJ2-1; tentatively, D is TRBD1 (5 bases). CDR3 length equals 13 residues. Germline CDR1 and CDR2: SEHNR and FQNEAQ (reference sequence). With 1 base removed from V and 9 bases from J, the gap between germline ends came to 10 bases. CDR3 loop: CASSLERGSEQFF. CDR3 coding DNA: TGTGCCAGCAGCTTAGAAAGGGGAAGTGAGCAGTTCTTC.

In DNA, the CDR3 is TGCGCCAGCAGCCTGGGGGGGAACACTGAAGCTTTCTTT. It specifies CASSLGGNTEAFF. V usage is TRBV4-3 and J usage is TRBJ1-1; D is perhaps TRBD1 (5 bases). The CDR3 is 13 residues long. V gave up 4 bases and J gave up 1 base, with 7 bases separating them. Germline loops: CDR1 LGHNA, CDR2 YSLEER.

The J gene is TRBJ2-7, the V gene TRBV11-2, with D possibly being TRBD2 (6 bases). Trimming left V 5 bases short and J 1 base short, with 12 bases between. The CDR3 runs to 14 residues. Germline assignment: CDR1 SGHAT and CDR2 FQNNGV. The CDR3 sequence is CASSGRDLSYEQYF. In DNA, the CDR3 is TGTGCCAGCAGCGGACGGGACTTATCCTACGAGCAGTACTTC.

The J gene is TRBJ2-7, the V gene TRBV13, with 7 positions matching TRBD1. CDR3 size: 15 residues. Germline-derived CDR1 and CDR2 are PRHDT and FYEKMQ (reference sequence). After removal of 5 bases from V and 0 bases from J, the junction contained 7 bases not matched to a gene. CDR3 sequence: CASSPGTATSYEQYF. CDR3 DNA: TGTGCCAGCAGCCCGGGGACAGCGACCTCCTACGAGCAGTACTTC.

The rearrangement joins TRBV5-6 to TRBJ2-5; D is ambiguous. CDR3 length equals 12 residues. CDR1 is SGHDT and CDR2 is YYEEEE in the germline V gene. Trimming shortened V by 2 bases and J by 5 bases, and 7 bases separated the two germline ends. CDR3: CASSFYGETQYF. The CDR3 bases are TGTGCCAGCAGCTTTTACGGGGAGACCCAGTACTTC.

V is TRBV7-2 and J is TRBJ1-1, with D possibly being TRBD1 (6 bases). The CDR3 sequence is 11 residues long. V gave up 6 bases and J gave up 5 bases, with 7 bases separating them. The germline CDR1 and CDR2 sequences are SGHTA and FQGNSA. The CDR3 bases are TGTGCCAGCAGTAGGGGGACTGAAGCTTTCTTT. It is translated as CASSRGTEAFF.

This clone was seen once. The rearrangement joins TRBV4-3 to TRBJ2-2, with a possible D match to TRBD1 (6 bases). Germline V gene lookup returns CDR1 LGHNA and CDR2 YSLEER. The CDR3 is 16 residues long. Trimming cost V 0 bases and J 4 bases, with 12 bases left between them. The CDR3 spells CASSQDYRVGTGELFF. The DNA for the CDR3 is TGCGCCAGCAGCCAAGATTACAGGGTGGGCACCGGGGAGCTGTTTTTT.

The V and J genes are TRBV4-1 and TRBJ1-5; TRBD1 aligns across 10 bases. V lost 1 base to trimming and J lost 8 bases; unmatched junction nucleotides: 5. CDR3 length: 15 residues. The germline V gene encodes CDR1 MGHRA and CDR2 YSYEKL. The CDR3 bases are TGCGCCAGCAGCCAAGTTCCAGGGACAGGGGAGCCCCAGCATTTT. Its protein is CASSQVPGTGEPQHF.

V is TRBV7-2 and J is TRBJ2-1; 9 positions match TRBD2. CDR3 length: 14 residues. V shed 5 bases and J 5 bases; nucleotides not matched to a gene: 4. Looked up from germline, CDR1 is SGHTA and CDR2 is FQGNSA. CDR3 coding DNA: TGTGCCAGCAGCCAAGGGACTAGCAACAATGAGCAGTTCTTC. It is translated as CASSQGTSNNEQFF.

The rearrangement links TRBV29-1 to TRBJ1-5; D remains ambiguous. The CDR3 totals 13 residues. The V and J ends lost 4 bases and 3 bases respectively, with 10 bases between them. In germline, CDR1 is SQVTM, CDR2 ANQGSEA. The CDR3 loop is CSVGGELNQPQHF. Written as DNA, the CDR3 is TGCAGCGTTGGTGGGGAGCTCAATCAGCCCCAGCATTTT.

The chain links TRBV28 to TRBJ1-5, with D uncertain. V dropped 6 bases and J dropped 0 bases, with 15 bases sitting between them. The CDR3 loop spans 16 amino acids. Germline V lookup: CDR1 MDHEN, CDR2 SYDVKM. The CDR3 DNA is TGTGCCAGCAGACCCGGGTTAAGAGGTAGCAATCAGCCCCAGCATTTT. Translating it yields CASRPGLRGSNQPQHF.

The rearrangement joins TRBV9 to TRBJ2-1; 12 positions agree with TRBD2. Germline V lookup: CDR1 SGDLS, CDR2 YYNGEE. This CDR3 has 15 amino acids. The junction had 5 bases not matched to a gene; V was cut back by 3 bases and J by 7 bases. The CDR3 nucleotides read TGTGCCAGCAGCGCTAGCGGGAGGGCCGGGAATGAGCAGTTCTTC. Translating it yields CASSASGRAGNEQFF.